This paragraph covers one T cell receptor (beta chain) sequence. Clones were read by immunoSEQ multiplex PCR, and TCRdb kept only the in-frame ones, dropping some. The sample includes about 350,000 clones, about 86% of them seen just once. The data belong to a study of Ad26.COV2.S vaccination and SARS-CoV-2 variants. After removal of 7 bases from V and 5 bases from J, the junction contained 4 bases not matched to a gene. The germline V gene encodes CDR1 MNHEY and CDR2 SVGAGI. The CDR3 contains 15 residues. Treatment: 15 to 20 received Ad26.COV2.S at low or high dose, single or two shots; roughly five received placebo; per-sample allocation not given. Day 63 after the first vaccine or placebo injection was the time point for sampling.

The source is a person aged 18-60 years who received the Ad26.COV2.S COVID-19 vaccine or a placebo. The input for sequencing was peripheral blood, taken in a trial of Ad26.COV2.S vaccine versus placebo. The genes are TRBV6-5 and TRBJ1-6, with 11 positions matching TRBD1. CDR3 nucleotides: TGTGCCAGCAATACGGGACAGGGGGATAATTCACCCCTCCACTTT. This sequence encodes CASNTGQGDNSPLHF.